A selection of T cell receptor beta chains follows, all from one sample in a study of blood T cell repertoires in COVID-19. Assay: immunoSEQ multiplex PCR; the TCRdb copy retains only in-frame clones and omits some. The table records 250,000 to 300,000 clones, around four fifths of them present only once. Sequencing input: peripheral blood. The receptors derive from a man aged 60 to 69 who had recovered from COVID-19. Each CDR3 is given with its conserved first and last residue. A D gene is named only where the DNA matches it firmly.

D gene,CDR3 length,J gene,V gene,CDR3 protein
TRBD1,15,TRBJ2-7,TRBV28,CASSSVGTGSYEQYF
.,13,TRBJ2-5,TRBV3-1/TRBV3-2,CASSLGGRTTQYF
TRBD1,14,TRBJ2-5,TRBV5-1,CASRKTGNQETQYF
TRBD2,15,TRBJ2-3,TRBV5-1,CASTPGSGGTDTQYF
.,14,TRBJ2-3,TRBV19,CASSIDLLTDTQYF
.,15,TRBJ1-1,TRBV5-1,CASRRNEGLYTEAFF
.,13,TRBJ1-5,TRBV19,CASSTNALGAQHF
TRBD1,13,TRBJ2-2,TRBV5-5,CASSLQGAGELFF
TRBD1,15,TRBJ1-1,TRBV9,CASSVEQGHNTEAFF
TRBD1,14,TRBJ1-2,TRBV4-1,CASSQDRGRGGYTF
TRBD2,15,TRBJ2-1,TRBV5-1,CASSSTSGVGNEQFF
.,15,TRBJ1-6,TRBV6-5,CASSITGPYNSPLHF
TRBD1,16,TRBJ2-3,TRBV5-1,CASSWAGTGFLDTQYF
TRBD2,17,TRBJ2-2,TRBV2,CASSPGTSGRAAGELFF
.,16,TRBJ2-5,TRBV6-1,CASSARRRGGQETQYF
.,12,TRBJ2-7,TRBV7-9,CASSSGQLEQYF
TRBD1,15,TRBJ1-4,TRBV2,CASIQGAVTNEKLFF
TRBD1,19,TRBJ2-5,TRBV28,CASSPIYGTGGEGQETQYF
TRBD2,17,TRBJ2-5,TRBV19,CASSTRLAGGQQETQYF
TRBD2,15,TRBJ2-1,TRBV7-9,CASSPRASGNNEQFF
TRBD1,15,TRBJ1-6,TRBV25-1,CASSEDRGNNSPLHF
TRBD1,17,TRBJ1-1,TRBV6-1,CASSETFTGGTNTEAFF
TRBD1,14,TRBJ1-4,TRBV11-2,CASSTTGIREKLFF
TRBD1,15,TRBJ1-2,TRBV6-5,CASSPGDRVGYGYTF
TRBD2,18,TRBJ2-1,TRBV11-2,CASSLAGTSGSVWNEQFF
TRBD2,16,TRBJ2-1,TRBV19,CASSFFFSGINNEQFF
.,13,TRBJ1-2,TRBV19,CASSMHSNYGYTF
.,15,TRBJ2-2,TRBV6-5,CASSSVGVSTGELFF
.,15,TRBJ1-4,TRBV30,CAWSVLQAQVEKLFF
.,14,TRBJ2-3,TRBV5-1,CASSSRTPPDTQYF
TRBD2,15,TRBJ2-7,TRBV6-5,CASSSRLAGDFEQYF
.,14,TRBJ2-5,TRBV30,CAWSVQQGRETQYF
.,12,TRBJ2-2,TRBV11-2,CASSLAAGELFF
TRBD1,14,TRBJ2-1,TRBV11-3,CASSLGQSYNEQFF
.,13,TRBJ2-1,TRBV5-1,CASSHGSMNEQFF
.,13,TRBJ2-4,TRBV7-9,CASSLAAGNIQYF
.,14,TRBJ1-3,TRBV3-1/TRBV3-2,CASSVRTAGNTIYF
.,15,TRBJ2-5,TRBV5-6,CASSLAGLGEETQYF
TRBD1,17,TRBJ1-3,TRBV18,CASSPLRDRRTGNTIYF
.,16,TRBJ1-4,TRBV18,CASSLTRAATNEKLFF
TRBD2,15,TRBJ2-5,TRBV5-4,CASSAKSGGTETQYF
TRBD2,18,TRBJ2-1,TRBV19,CASSGGEVAGGSYNEQFF
.,13,TRBJ1-1,TRBV12-3/TRBV12-4,CASRLPGYTEAFF
.,13,TRBJ1-2,TRBV29-1,CSVWTDAAGGYTF
TRBD2,15,TRBJ2-3,TRBV3-1/TRBV3-2,CASSQDSGGANTQYF
TRBD2,18,TRBJ2-3,TRBV5-1,CASSLVGTSGGGTDTQYF
TRBD1,14,TRBJ1-4,TRBV7-2,CASSSDRGNEKLFF
.,13,TRBJ2-1,TRBV30,CAWSVGGVGEQFF
.,16,TRBJ2-1,TRBV7-3,CASSLMYRVRDNEQFF
TRBD1,15,TRBJ1-4,TRBV28,CASSLSGQGGEKLFF
.,14,TRBJ1-6,TRBV6-5,CASSYGQGNSPLHF
TRBD2,15,TRBJ2-2,TRBV6-5,CASSPIAGGSGELFF
.,15,TRBJ1-4,TRBV9,CASSTQRGTNEKLFF
TRBD2,15,TRBJ2-1,TRBV28,CASSLFSSGRNEQFF
TRBD2,14,TRBJ2-7,TRBV27,CASSLAGGSAWQYF